This is a list of T cell receptor beta chains from one sample in a study of response to subunit inactivated influenza vaccine. From the RT-PCR reads, TCRdb called clonotypes with MiXCR, one entry per CDR3 protein. The sample holds roughly 630,000 distinct CDR3 sequences, approximately 15% seen once. Sequences were derived from PBMCs from blood, sampled around 14 days before vaccination. The receptors were gathered from a man aged 45-65 years who received an inactivated influenza vaccine. CDR3s include the opening cysteine and the closing phenylalanine or tryptophan. A D gene is named only where the DNA matches it firmly. A clone size is listed for some rows: how often the clone was seen (once, few, many), or a class if it is expanded.

j_call clone_size v_call d_call cdr3_nt cdr3_aa
TRBJ2-5 few TRBV5-5 NA TGTGCCAGCAGCAGCCACGGCAGGGAGACCCAGTACTTC CASSSHGRETQYF
TRBJ2-3 few TRBV5-6 TRBD1 TGTGCCAGCAGCTGGGACAGGGTGACAGATACGCAGTATTTT CASSWDRVTDTQYF
TRBJ2-1 few TRBV28 NA TGTGCCAGCAGATCCAACAGAGGATCGGGGATACCCCCCTACAATGAGCAGTTCTTC CASRSNRGSGIPPYNEQFF
TRBJ2-5 NA TRBV5-1 NA TGCGCCAGCAGCAGGACCCTAGCCCAAGAGACCCAGTACTTC CASSRTLAQETQYF
TRBJ2-1 many TRBV15 TRBD2 TGTGCCACCAGCAGAGAGGGACTACGTCCCTACAATGAGCAGTTCTTC CATSREGLRPYNEQFF
TRBJ2-7 NA TRBV10-3 NA TGTGCCATCAGTGAACTACTCACCTACGAGCAGTACTTC CAISELLTYEQYF
TRBJ1-5 few TRBV6-2/TRBV6-3 TRBD1 TGTGCCAGCAGTTACGTAGGACAGGGCAATCAGCCCCAGCATTTT CASSYVGQGNQPQHF
TRBJ1-1 NA TRBV12-3/TRBV12-4 NA TGTGCCAGCAGTCGCGGGGGTAGCGCTTTCTTT CASSRGGSAFF
TRBJ2-3 NA TRBV4-3 TRBD2 TGCGCCAGCAGCCAAGAGAATAGCGGGGGGCCAGATACGCAGTATTTT CASSQENSGGPDTQYF
TRBJ2-5 NA TRBV29-1 NA TGCAGCGTTGAACCCAGGGGGGGGGAGACCCAGTACTTC CSVEPRGGETQYF
TRBJ2-4 few TRBV5-6 NA TGTGCCAGCAGCCTCCGTTGGTCGGACATTCAGTACTTC CASSLRWSDIQYF
TRBJ2-2 many TRBV24-1 NA TGTGCCACCAGTGGGACCGCAGGGCCCGGGGAGCTGTTTTTT CATSGTAGPGELFF
TRBJ2-2 many TRBV7-9 NA TGTGCCAGCAGCGTAAGGTTAACCGGGGAGCTGTTTTTT CASSVRLTGELFF
TRBJ2-3 few TRBV9 NA TGTGCCAGCAGCGTAACCGCCGGGACTAGCACAGATACGCAGTATTTT CASSVTAGTSTDTQYF
TRBJ2-7 NA TRBV18 NA TGTGCCAGCTCACCTACAGGTTCTCACCCTGCCTACGAGCAGTACTTC CASSPTGSHPAYEQYF
TRBJ1-1 NA TRBV15 NA TGTGCCACCAGCAGCGGCCTCCAGCGTTTTGCCACTGAAGCTTTCTTT CATSSGLQRFATEAFF
TRBJ1-1 NA TRBV6-5 NA TGTGCCAGCAGATACGGTGGTTTGAACACTGAAGCTTTCTTT CASRYGGLNTEAFF
TRBJ2-4 NA TRBV2 NA TGTGCCAGCAGTTACAGAGACATTCAGTACTTC CASSYRDIQYF
TRBJ2-1 NA TRBV7-2 NA TGTGCCAGCAGCAGGGGGCGGGGATCGGTTGAGCAGTTCTTC CASSRGRGSVEQFF
TRBJ2-7 few TRBV6-1 NA TGTGCCAGCAGTGAATCCTACGGCCCCAAGGAGCAGTACTTC CASSESYGPKEQYF
TRBJ2-1 many TRBV5-1 NA TGCGCCAGCAGCTTGGTCGGGGGCCCCTACAATGAGCAGTTCTTC CASSLVGGPYNEQFF
TRBJ1-1 few TRBV12-3/TRBV12-4 NA TGTGCCAGCAGTTCAGTGGGGGGCTTAGCTGAAGCTTTCTTT CASSSVGGLAEAFF